This passage covers 10 T cell receptor beta chains from one sample sequenced in a study of blood T cells in healthy people across ages. Combining a sample-barcoded 5' primer with a J-beta primer mix, a second PCR ran for about 6 to 12 cycles. From the 5' RACE reads, TCRdb called clonotypes with MiXCR, one entry per CDR3 protein. The data show about 1.6 million distinct CDR3 sequences, around 36% seen once. Sequences were obtained from blood. These receptors were taken from a woman aged 25 to 39 in good health.

This clonotype was counted between two and nine times. The V and J genes are TRBV6-1 and TRBJ2-5; a possible D gene is TRBD1 (5 bases). CDR3 length: 14 residues. V lost 1 base to trimming and J lost 4 bases, with 10 bases between them. The V gene's germline CDR1 is MNHNS and CDR2 SASEGT. The CDR3 bases are TGTGCCAGCAGTGAAGGCTGGGGCAGAGAGACCCAGTACTTC. Translating gives CASSEGWGRETQYF.

CDR3 protein: CATSRVWQGSNYGYTF. CDR3 DNA: TGTGCCACCAGCAGAGTGTGGCAGGGATCTAACTATGGCTACACCTTC. The gene calls are TRBV15 and TRBJ1-2; weak D call: TRBD1 (5 bases). Germline V lookup: CDR1 LNHNV, CDR2 YYDKDF (reference sequence). Deletions cut 1 base from V and 0 bases from J, with 12 bases between. The CDR3 is made up of 16 amino acids.

As regards this clonotype: A clone one base away is much larger, so this may be a read error. The chain employs TRBV10-3 and TRBJ2-4; D is possibly TRBD1 or TRBD2 (5 bases each). The germline V gene has CDR1 ENHRY and CDR2 SYGVKD. The CDR3 has 15 residues. DNA for the CDR3: TGTGCCACCCAGGACGGGACCTTAGCCAAAAACATTCAGTGCTTC. It translates to CATQDGTLAKNIQCF.

In its sample, this clonotype was seen a few times. V is TRBV20-1 and J is TRBJ1-4, with 7 bases identical to TRBD1. CDR3 length: 16 residues. V lost 6 bases and J lost 0; bases outside the gene matches: 10. Germline V gene sequence: CDR1 DFQATT, CDR2 SNEGSKA (reference sequence). CDR3: CSAPKEGAATNEKLFF. In DNA, the CDR3 is TGCAGTGCCCCAAAGGAGGGGGCCGCAACTAATGAAAAACTGTTTTTT.

The chain combines TRBV27 with TRBJ2-6; 7 positions agree with TRBD1. The V and J ends lost 5 bases and 0 bases, in that order; junction bases with no gene match: 10. Germline CDR1 is MNHEY and CDR2 is SMNVEV (reference sequence). CDR3 length equals 18 residues. In DNA, the CDR3 is TGTGCCAGCAGTCCGGGACAGATTGTCTTCTCTGGGGCCAACGTCCTGACTTTC. Translation: CASSPGQIVFSGANVLTF.

This clonotype was counted a few times. This chain connects TRBV5-6 to TRBJ2-5; 9 bases agree with TRBD1. The J call may be faulty, since TRBJ2-7 better matches the DNA end. This CDR3 has 15 residues. CDR1 is SGHDT, CDR2 YYEEEE, per germline. The chain's CDR3 is CASSPRTGEIYEQYF. The CDR3 DNA is TGTGCCAGCAGCCCCCGGACAGGGGAAATCTACGAGCAGTACTTC.

This clonotype was seen more than once but under ten times. The gene calls are TRBV7-2 and TRBJ1-2; the D gene is possibly TRBD1 (6 bases). Germline V gene sequence: CDR1 SGHTA, CDR2 FQGNSA. V was pared by 4 bases and J by 5 bases, with 14 bases between. The CDR3 totals 14 residues. CDR3 nucleotides: TGTGCCAGCAGCTGGATCAGGAGGGGGTATGGCTACACCTTC. This gives the protein CASSWIRRGYGYTF.

This rearrangement joins TRBV18 to TRBJ2-7; weak D call: TRBD2 (7 bases). The CDR3 has 16 amino acids. V lost 0 bases to trimming and J lost 3 bases, with 15 bases between them. The V gene's germline CDR1 is KGHSH and CDR2 LQKENI. Here the CDR3 DNA reads TGTGCCAGCTCACCACCGAGGGGGGGTATGATCTACGAGCAGTACTTC. Its translation is CASSPPRGGMIYEQYF.

Comment on this clonotype: The junction and the germline gene differ at one end; a read error may be behind it. The chain's CDR3 is CANSRQGSLTYEQYF. The CDR3 DNA follows: TGTGCCAACAGTCGACAGGGCTCCCTCACCTACGAGCAGTACTTC. The rearrangement uses TRBV12-3 or TRBV12-4 and TRBJ2-5; 7 bases map to TRBD1. Gene TRBJ2-7 matches the end of the DNA better, so the J call may be wrong. The CDR3 is 15 residues long.

A few counts support this clonotype. This chain links TRBV24-1 with TRBJ1-5, with D perhaps matching TRBD1 (5 bases). Germline values: CDR1 KGHDR, CDR2 SFDVKD. The CDR3 runs to 12 residues. V was clipped by 3 bases and J by 9 bases, with 8 bases between them. CDR3 loop: CATSDPDRPQHF. The DNA of the CDR3 is TGTGCCACCAGTGATCCCGACAGGCCCCAGCATTTT.